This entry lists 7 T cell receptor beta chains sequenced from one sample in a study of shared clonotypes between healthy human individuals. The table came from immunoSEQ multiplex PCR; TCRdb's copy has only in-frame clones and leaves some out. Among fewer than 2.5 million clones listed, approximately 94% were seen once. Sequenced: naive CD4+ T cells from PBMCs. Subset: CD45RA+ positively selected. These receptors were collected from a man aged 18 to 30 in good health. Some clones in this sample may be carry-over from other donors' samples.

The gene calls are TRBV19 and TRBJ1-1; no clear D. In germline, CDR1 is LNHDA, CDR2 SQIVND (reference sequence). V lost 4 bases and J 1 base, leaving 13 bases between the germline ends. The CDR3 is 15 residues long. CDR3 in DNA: TGTGCCAGTAGTACTTCCGTTGTGAGGAACACTGAAGCTTTCTTT. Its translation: CASSTSVVRNTEAFF.

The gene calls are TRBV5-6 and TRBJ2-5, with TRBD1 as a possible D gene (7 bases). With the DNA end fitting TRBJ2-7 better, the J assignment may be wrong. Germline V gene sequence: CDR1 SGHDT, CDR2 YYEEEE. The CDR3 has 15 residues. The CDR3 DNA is TGTGCCAGCAGAACGGCGGGACAGCCATTCTACGAGCAGTACTTC. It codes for CASRTAGQPFYEQYF.

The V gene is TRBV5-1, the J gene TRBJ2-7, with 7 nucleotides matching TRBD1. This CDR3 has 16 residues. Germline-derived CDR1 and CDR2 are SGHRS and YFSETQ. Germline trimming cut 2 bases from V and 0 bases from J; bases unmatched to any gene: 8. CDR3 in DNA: TGCGCCAGCAGCTTACAGACAGGGTTAAGCTCCTACGAGCAGTACTTC. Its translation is CASSLQTGLSSYEQYF.

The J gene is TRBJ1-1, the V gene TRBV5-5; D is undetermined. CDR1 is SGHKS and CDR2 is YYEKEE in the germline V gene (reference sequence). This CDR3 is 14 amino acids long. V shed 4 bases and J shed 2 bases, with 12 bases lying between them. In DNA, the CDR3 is TGTGCCAGCAGCCGCTCGACAAGTAACACTGAAGCTTTCTTT. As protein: CASSRSTSNTEAFF.

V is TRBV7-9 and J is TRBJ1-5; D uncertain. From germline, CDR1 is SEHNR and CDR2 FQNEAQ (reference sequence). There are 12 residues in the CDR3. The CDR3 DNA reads TGTCGCGAGGCGTATAGCAATCAGCCCCAGCATTTT. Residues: CREAYSNQPQHF.

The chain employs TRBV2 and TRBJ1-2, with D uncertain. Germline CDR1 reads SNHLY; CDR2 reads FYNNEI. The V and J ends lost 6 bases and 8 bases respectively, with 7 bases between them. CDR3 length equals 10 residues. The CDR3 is CASRPEGYTF. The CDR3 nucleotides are TGTGCCAGCAGACCCGAAGGCTACACCTTC.

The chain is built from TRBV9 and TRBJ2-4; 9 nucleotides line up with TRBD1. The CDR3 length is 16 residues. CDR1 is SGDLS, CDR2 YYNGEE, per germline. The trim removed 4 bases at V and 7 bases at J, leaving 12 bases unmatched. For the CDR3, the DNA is TGTGCCAGCAGCTTACTAGTTACAGGGGGCAGTAACATTCAGTACTTC. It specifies CASSLLVTGGSNIQYF.